These T cell receptor beta chains were read from a single sample in a study of tumor-infiltrating lymphocytes in primary liver carcinoma. Using its own MiXCR run on the multiplex PCR reads, TCRdb lists one record per CDR3 protein. The sample carries approximately 300,000 distinct CDR3 sequences, approximately 60% recorded once. The source material was peripheral blood. These receptors originate from a man aged 35 to 55 with primary liver carcinoma and hepatitis B virus infection. Each CDR3 is given with its conserved first and last residue. The order of the fields is V gene, CDR3 length, clone size, D gene, J gene, CDR3 DNA, CDR3 protein. The D gene is left open where the match is weak. Expanded clones are given a class, and other clones once, few, many or no size at all.

v_call: TRBV10-3; cdr3_length: 13; clone_size: -; d_call: -; j_call: TRBJ1-2; cdr3_nt: TGTGCCATCAGCAAGGACGGGGGGTATGGCTACACCTTC; cdr3_aa: CAISKDGGYGYTF
v_call: TRBV10-2; cdr3_length: 14; clone_size: -; d_call: -; j_call: TRBJ2-3; cdr3_nt: TGCACCAGCAGTCCCAGGTCCCCCACAGATACGCAGTATTTT; cdr3_aa: CTSSPRSPTDTQYF
v_call: TRBV6-2/TRBV6-3; cdr3_length: 17; clone_size: once; d_call: -; j_call: TRBJ2-7; cdr3_nt: TGTACCAGCAGTTACGATGGGAGGACTAACGGGATATACGAGCAGTACTTC; cdr3_aa: CTSSYDGRTNGIYEQYF
v_call: TRBV28; cdr3_length: 14; clone_size: -; d_call: -; j_call: TRBJ2-5; cdr3_nt: TGTGCCAGCAGTTTAGGTGGGTCTGAGGAGACCCAGTACTTC; cdr3_aa: CASSLGGSEETQYF
v_call: TRBV6-1; cdr3_length: 14; clone_size: many; d_call: -; j_call: TRBJ1-1; cdr3_nt: TGTGCCAGCCTAGAAAGGGGATCCGGCACTGAAGCTTTCTTT; cdr3_aa: CASLERGSGTEAFF
v_call: TRBV12-3/TRBV12-4; cdr3_length: 13; clone_size: -; d_call: -; j_call: TRBJ2-2; cdr3_nt: TGTGTCAGCAAAAAGGGATCCACCGGGGAGCTGTTTTTT; cdr3_aa: CVSKKGSTGELFF
v_call: TRBV7-8; cdr3_length: 16; clone_size: -; d_call: TRBD1; j_call: TRBJ2-7; cdr3_nt: TGTACCAGCGGTCAAAGCGGACAGGCGCTTGCGCGGGCATCGTACTTC; cdr3_aa: CTSGQSGQALARASYF
v_call: TRBV10-2; cdr3_length: 14; clone_size: -; d_call: -; j_call: TRBJ2-7; cdr3_nt: TGCGCCAGCAGTGACGTGGGAGGCTCCTACGAGCAGTACTTC; cdr3_aa: CASSDVGGSYEQYF
v_call: TRBV4-1; cdr3_length: 15; clone_size: many; d_call: -; j_call: TRBJ1-6; cdr3_nt: TGCGCCAGCAGCCAACGACCGGACGCCTTCGCGTCCCTCCACTTT; cdr3_aa: CASSQRPDAFASLHF
v_call: TRBV5-1; cdr3_length: 13; clone_size: -; d_call: -; j_call: TRBJ2-3; cdr3_nt: TGCGCCAGCAGAGGCAGCGGCACAGATACGCAGTATTTT; cdr3_aa: CASRGSGTDTQYF
v_call: TRBV2; cdr3_length: 15; clone_size: -; d_call: TRBD1; j_call: TRBJ1-2; cdr3_nt: TGTGCCAGCAGTGGGACAGGGGGCGCTGGGAATGGCTACACCTTC; cdr3_aa: CASSGTGGAGNGYTF
v_call: TRBV6-1; cdr3_length: 12; clone_size: many; d_call: -; j_call: TRBJ2-7; cdr3_nt: TGTGCCAGCACGAGGTCCCATGATACTACGTACTTC; cdr3_aa: CASTRSHDTTYF
v_call: TRBV7-9; cdr3_length: 14; clone_size: few; d_call: -; j_call: TRBJ2-3; cdr3_nt: TGTGCCAGCAGCTTAGATGGCCCTCCAGATACGCAGTATTTT; cdr3_aa: CASSLDGPPDTQYF
v_call: TRBV7-8; cdr3_length: 15; clone_size: few; d_call: -; j_call: TRBJ2-7; cdr3_nt: TGTGCCAGCAGCCCCGGGCCCCAAGGCGGGGACGAGCAGTACTTC; cdr3_aa: CASSPGPQGGDEQYF
v_call: TRBV12-3/TRBV12-4; cdr3_length: 11; clone_size: many; d_call: -; j_call: TRBJ2-5; cdr3_nt: TGTGCCAGCAGCTTAAGTGAGACCCAGTACTTC; cdr3_aa: CASSLSETQYF